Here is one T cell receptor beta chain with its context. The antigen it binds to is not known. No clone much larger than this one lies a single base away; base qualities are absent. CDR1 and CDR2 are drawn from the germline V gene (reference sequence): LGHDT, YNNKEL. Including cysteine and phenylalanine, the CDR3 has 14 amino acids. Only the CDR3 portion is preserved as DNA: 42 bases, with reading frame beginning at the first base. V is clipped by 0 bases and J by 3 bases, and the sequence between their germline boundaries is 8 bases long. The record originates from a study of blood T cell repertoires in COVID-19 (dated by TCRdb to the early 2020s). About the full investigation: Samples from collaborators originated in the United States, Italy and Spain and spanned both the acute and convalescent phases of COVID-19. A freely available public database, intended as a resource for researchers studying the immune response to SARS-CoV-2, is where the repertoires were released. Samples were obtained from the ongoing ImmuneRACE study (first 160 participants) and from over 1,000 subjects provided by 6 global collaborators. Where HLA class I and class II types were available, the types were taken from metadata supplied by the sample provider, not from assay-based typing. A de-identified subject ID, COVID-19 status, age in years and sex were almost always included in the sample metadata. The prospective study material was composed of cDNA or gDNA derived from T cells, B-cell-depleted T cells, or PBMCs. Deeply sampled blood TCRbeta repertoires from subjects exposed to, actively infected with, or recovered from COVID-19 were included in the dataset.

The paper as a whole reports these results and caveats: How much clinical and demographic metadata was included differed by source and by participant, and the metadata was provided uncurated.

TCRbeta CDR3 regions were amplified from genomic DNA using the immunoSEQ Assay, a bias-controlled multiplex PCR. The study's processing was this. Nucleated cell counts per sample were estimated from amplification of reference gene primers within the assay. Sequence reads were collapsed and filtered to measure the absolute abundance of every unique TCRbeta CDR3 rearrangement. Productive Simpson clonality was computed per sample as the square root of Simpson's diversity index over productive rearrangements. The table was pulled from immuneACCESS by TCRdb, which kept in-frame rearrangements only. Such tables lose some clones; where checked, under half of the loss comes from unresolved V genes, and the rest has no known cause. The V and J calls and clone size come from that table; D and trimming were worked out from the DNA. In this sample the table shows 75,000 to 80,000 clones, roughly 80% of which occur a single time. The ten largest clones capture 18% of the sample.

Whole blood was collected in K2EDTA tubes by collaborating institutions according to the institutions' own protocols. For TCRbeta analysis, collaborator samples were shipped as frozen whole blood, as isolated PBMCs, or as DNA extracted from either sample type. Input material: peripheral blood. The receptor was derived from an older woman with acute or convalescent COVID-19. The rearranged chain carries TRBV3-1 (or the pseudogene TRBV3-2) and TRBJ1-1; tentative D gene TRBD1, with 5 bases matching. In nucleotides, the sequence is TGTGCCAGCAGCCAAGATTGGGGCGACACTGAAGCTTTCTTT. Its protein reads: CASSQDWGDTEAFF.